The 18 T cell receptor beta chains below all came from one sample that was sequenced in a study of T cell repertoires in cytomegalovirus infection. MiXCR was run by TCRdb on the reads, yielding one entry per CDR3 protein. The sample carries about 490,000 distinct CDR3 sequences, more than 15% recorded once. The sample consisted of CD8+ T cells from PBMCs. The receptors were gathered from a human donor in good health (CMV status not recorded). Some clones in this sample may be carry-over from other donors' samples.

Many counts were recorded for this clonotype. This chain joins TRBV6-5 and TRBJ1-3, with D perhaps matching TRBD1 (5 bases). The germline V gene encodes CDR1 MNHEY and CDR2 SVGAGI. This CDR3 contains 14 residues. With 7 bases removed from V and 3 bases from J, the gap between germline ends came to 13 bases. CDR3 sequence: CASTSGTFGNTIYF. DNA for the CDR3: TGTGCCAGCACCTCGGGGACTTTTGGAAACACCATATATTTT.

The chain employs TRBV27 and TRBJ2-4; either TRBD1 or TRBD2 may supply D (5 bases each). Germline CDR1 is MNHEY and CDR2 is SMNVEV (reference sequence). The CDR3 runs 16 residues. V shed 8 bases and J shed 3 bases, with 20 bases lying between them. The CDR3 reads CASGNSGRFGKNIQYF. CDR3 in DNA: TGTGCCAGCGGGAACTCAGGGAGATTTGGCAAAAACATTCAGTACTTC.

This clonotype appeared a few times. The J gene is TRBJ2-3, the V gene TRBV27, with a tentative D call TRBD2 (5 bases). The CDR3 length is 15 residues. Trimming took off 0 bases at V and 4 bases at J, with 11 bases between the two ends. CDR1 is MNHEY and CDR2 is SMNVEV in the germline V gene (reference sequence). The CDR3 here is CASSLSKRAADTQYF. CDR3 DNA sequence: TGTGCCAGCAGTTTATCAAAGAGGGCGGCAGATACGCAGTATTTT.

CDR3 sequence reads: CASSVNSRDEQFF. CDR3 bases: TGTGCCAGCAGCGTAAATAGTCGGGATGAGCAGTTCTTC. The V call is TRBV13, the J call TRBJ2-1; D gene unclear. From germline, CDR1 is PRHDT and CDR2 FYEKMQ (reference sequence). The CDR3 is 13 residues long. Trimming removed 5 bases at V and 8 bases at J, with 13 bases between.

With regard to this clonotype: This may arise from a read error, as a much more abundant clone is one base away. The V and J genes are TRBV7-2 and TRBJ2-2; weak D call: TRBD1 (6 bases). The CDR3 runs 13 residues. Germline assignment: CDR1 SGHTA and CDR2 FQGNSA. Trimming cost V 5 bases and J 5 bases, with 9 bases left between them. CDR3 coding DNA: TGTGCCAGCAGCACCACAGGGACCGGGGAGCTGTTTTTT. Protein: CASSTTGTGELFF.

Concerning this clonotype: A much bigger clone sits one base away, suggesting this may be a read error. V gene TRBV11-2 combines with J gene TRBJ1-2; tentatively, D is TRBD1 (5 bases). Germline CDR1 SGHAT, CDR2 FQNNGV. The V and J ends lost 5 bases and 4 bases respectively, with 14 bases between them. This CDR3 has 14 residues. CDR3 DNA: TGTGCCAGCAGCCCATCCAGGGAAATCTATGGCTACACCTTC. Its protein product is CASSPSREIYGYTF.

This clonotype was seen repeatedly, ten times or more. V is TRBV7-9 and J is TRBJ2-7; D ambiguous. CDR3 length equals 15 residues. Germline V gives CDR1 SEHNR, CDR2 FQNEAQ (reference sequence). V lost 1 base and J lost 4, with 14 bases in between. The CDR3 region is CASSLVVTVAYEQYF. The CDR3 bases are TGTGCCAGCAGCTTAGTTGTGACTGTAGCTTACGAGCAGTACTTC.

This clonotype was counted ten times or more. The V call is TRBV27, the J call TRBJ2-2; no clear D. The CDR3 is 12 amino acids. Between the trimmed V and J ends, which lost 5 bases and 6 bases, there was a span of 7 bases. Germline CDR1 is MNHEY and CDR2 is SMNVEV (reference sequence). The DNA of the CDR3 is TGTGCCAGCAGTCCCGTGGCCGGGGAGCTGTTTTTT. Translation: CASSPVAGELFF.

The chain joins TRBV7-9 to TRBJ1-2; a weak D match, TRBD1 (5 bases). Trimming removed 5 bases from V and 8 bases from J, with 21 bases in between. Germline values: CDR1 SEHNR, CDR2 FQNEAQ (reference sequence). The CDR3 runs 15 residues. CDR3 DNA: TGTGCCAGCAGCCCGGTCGATGTGAGGGGCGGCGGCTACACCTTC. It is translated as CASSPVDVRGGGYTF.

The chain has TRBV5-6 and TRBJ1-1; the D gene is possibly TRBD1 (5 bases). Looked up from germline, CDR1 is SGHDT and CDR2 is YYEEEE. The CDR3 has 16 residues. Between the trimmed V and J ends, which lost 0 bases and 4 bases, there was a span of 16 bases. The CDR3 spells CASSLGCGGQTTEAFF. The CDR3 region has the DNA TGTGCCAGCAGCTTGGGATGCGGGGGTCAGACCACTGAAGCTTTCTTT.

Worth noting for this clonotype: Being one base from a much bigger clone, this may be a read error. The chain is built from TRBV28 and TRBJ2-1; 11 bases agree with TRBD2. V dropped 8 bases and J dropped 1; count of bases not matched to a gene: 10. The CDR3 has 17 amino acids. Germline-derived CDR1 and CDR2 are MDHEN and SYDVKM. CDR3 in amino acids: CASWPIGTSGSYNEQFF. As DNA, the CDR3 is TGTGCCAGCTGGCCAATCGGGACTAGCGGTTCCTACAATGAGCAGTTCTTC.

This clonotype was observed a few times. V gene TRBV28 combines with J gene TRBJ1-2; unclear D gene. The CDR3 is made up of 17 amino acids. V was clipped by 4 bases and J by 4 bases, with 22 bases between them. CDR1 is MDHEN, CDR2 SYDVKM, per germline. CDR3 residues: CASSSYSAGVKGYGYTF. The CDR3 bases are TGTGCCAGCAGTTCATATTCTGCCGGGGTAAAGGGCTATGGCTACACCTTC.

This sequence joins TRBV5-8 and TRBJ1-2; D not certain. Germline V gives CDR1 SGHTS, CDR2 YDEGEE. Trimming pared 2 bases from V and 4 bases from J, leaving 15 bases between. The CDR3 consists of 15 residues. As DNA, the CDR3 is TGTGCCAGCAGCTTCGGGCCCCCCGAGGCCTATGGCTACACCTTC. This translates into CASSFGPPEAYGYTF.

In its sample, this clonotype was seen once. This may be a read error, as it is one base from a much larger clone. J is TRBJ2-2 and V is TRBV28; 11 nucleotides align to TRBD2. The CDR3 sequence is 16 residues long. CDR1 is MDHEN, CDR2 SYDVKM, per germline. CDR3 DNA: TGTGCCAGCAGTTTTTGGCTAGCGGGAGGCACCGGGGTGCTGTTTTTT. Translation: CASSFWLAGGTGVLFF. Together with reference TRBV28 and TRBJ2-2, the CDR3 gives the full variable domain: DVKVTQSSRYLVKRTGEKVFLECVQDMDHENMFWYRQDPGLGLRLIYFSYDVKMKEKGDIPEGYSVSREKKERFSLILESASTNQTSMYLCASSFWLAGGTGVLFFGEGSRLTVL.

The chain is built from TRBV20-1 and TRBJ2-5, with D possibly being TRBD2 (6 bases). In germline, CDR1 is DFQATT, CDR2 SNEGSKA (reference sequence). Trimming removed 6 bases from V and 0 bases from J, with 17 bases in between. There are 15 residues in the CDR3. CDR3 region: CSATPWGEYQETQYF. In nucleotides, the CDR3 is TGCAGTGCAACTCCATGGGGGGAGTACCAAGAGACCCAGTACTTC.

This clonotype was counted many times. J is TRBJ2-2 and V is TRBV7-2; D call uncertain. CDR1 SGHTA and CDR2 FQGNSA come from the germline V gene. V was shortened by 1 base and J by 7 bases, with 4 bases between the two germline ends. This CDR3 comprises 12 residues. The CDR3: CASSLEIGELFF. The CDR3 DNA reads as TGTGCCAGCAGCTTAGAAATCGGGGAGCTGTTTTTT.

The V gene is TRBV25-1, the J gene TRBJ2-7; maybe TRBD1 (5 bases). Germline V lookup: CDR1 MGHDK, CDR2 SYGVNS. This CDR3 has 13 amino acids. Trimming took off 3 bases at V and 7 bases at J, with 13 bases between the two ends. CDR3 DNA: TGTGCCAGCAGTGAGAGTGGGGCCGGGGAGCAGTACTTC. Translating gives CASSESGAGEQYF.

This clonotype appeared many times. This sequence joins TRBV7-2 and TRBJ1-2; TRBD1 matches at 7 bases. Losses at the gene ends were 5 bases for V and 3 bases for J; bases not matched to a gene: 6. Germline V CDR1 and CDR2: SGHTA, FQGNSA. The CDR3 has 14 residues. This chain's CDR3 is CASSPVDRYYGYTF. CDR3 bases: TGTGCCAGCAGCCCGGTGGACAGGTACTATGGCTACACCTTC. Together with reference TRBV7-2 and TRBJ1-2, the CDR3 gives the full variable domain: GAGVSQSPSNKVTEKGKDVELRCDPISGHTALYWYRQSLGQGLEFLIYFQGNSAPDKSGLPSDRFSAERTGGSVSTLTIQRTQQEDSAVYLCASSPVDRYYGYTFGSGTRLTVV.